Included here is one T cell receptor beta chain sequence, with context. Its antigen is currently unknown. Germline values: CDR1 SGHRS, CDR2 YFSETQ. The V gene lost 0 bases and the J gene lost 1 base, with 7 bases spanning the gap. This CDR3 is 14 amino acids long. These data originate in a study of T cell responses to AZD1222 COVID-19 vaccine. General study points: Repertoires were obtained solely post-peak T cell response. Clonal diversity was possibly underestimated; the donors were predominantly white British and more often female.

TCRdb's table, derived via immunoSEQ multiplex PCR, lists solely in-frame clones and lacks some. The table includes about 120,000 clones, 80% to 90% detected once. The material was peripheral blood, obtained on day 0 of AZD1222 vaccination. The TCR comes from an adult in good health. V and J are TRBV5-1 and TRBJ1-2; the D gene is possibly TRBD1 (5 bases). CDR3 protein: CASSLDGGNYGYTF. As DNA, the CDR3 is TGCGCCAGCAGCTTGGACGGGGGTAACTATGGCTACACCTTC.